The 2 T cell receptor beta chains below come from one sample, sequenced in a study of T cells in Graves' hyperthyroidism and ophthalmopathy. Researchers amplified the TCR beta CDR3 regions from RNA transcripts. When the TCR CDR3 underwent first-round RT-PCR, the HTBI primer set was used. TCRdb redid the calling of the multiplex PCR reads with MiXCR, one entry per CDR3 protein. This table has some 720,000 distinct CDR3 sequences, around 15% appearing once. Sequenced material: blood. These receptors were collected from a man between 18 and 35 years old with Graves' hyperthyroidism.

This clonotype showed up many times. The rearrangement links TRBV15 to TRBJ1-2; D is perhaps TRBD1 (6 bases). The length of the CDR3 is 14 residues. V dropped 0 bases and J dropped 7 bases, with 12 bases sitting between them. CDR1 is LNHNV, CDR2 YYDKDF, per germline (reference sequence). The CDR3 spells CATSRDLGGSGYTF. The DNA for the CDR3 is TGTGCCACCAGCAGAGACCTAGGGGGTTCTGGCTACACCTTC. The entire variable domain, with the rest obtained from reference TRBV15 and TRBJ1-2, is as follows: DAMVIQNPRYQVTQFGKPVTLSCSQTLNHNVMYWYQQKSSQAPKLLFHYYDKDFNNEADTPDNFQSRRPNTSFCFLDIRSPGLGDTAMYLCATSRDLGGSGYTFGSGTRLTVV.

This clonotype was detected ten times or more. The chain uses TRBV11-2 and TRBJ2-3; D gene ambiguous. The germline V gene encodes CDR1 SGHAT and CDR2 FQNNGV. The CDR3 is 13 residues long. Trimming shortened V by 4 bases and J by 12 bases, and 17 bases separated the two germline ends. CDR3 sequence reads: CASSSSGVGKQYF. For the CDR3, the DNA is TGTGCCAGCAGCTCATCGGGCGTGGGGAAACAGTATTTT.